The sequence of this T cell receptor (beta chain) was determined in a study of blood T cell repertoires in COVID-19. The data were produced by immunoSEQ multiplex PCR, yet TCRdb's version contains in-frame clones alone and is incomplete. The table lists under 60,000 clones, around nine tenths of them singletons. While infection was still active, Seattle patients were enrolled and then followed longitudinally. This CDR3 contains 15 residues. The germline V gene encodes CDR1 MGHRA and CDR2 YSYEKL. V lost 5 bases, J lost 8 bases, and 14 bases stayed unmatched. Sequenced material: peripheral blood. This receptor was identified in a woman in her sixties or seventies with COVID-19, enrolled during active disease. The chain couples TRBV4-1 to TRBJ1-2, with 7 bases identical to TRBD1. This CDR3 is CASSGRRGGTRGYTF. DNA of the CDR3: TGCGCCAGCAGCGGCAGACGAGGGGGCACGAGGGGCTACACCTTC.